The sequence of this T cell receptor (beta chain) was determined in a study of blood T cell repertoires in COVID-19. Study at large: There were acute and convalescent COVID-19 samples, and they came from the United States, Italy and Spain. Sample material is recorded as cDNA or gDNA derived from T cells, B-cell-depleted T cells, or PBMCs.

This table comes from immunoSEQ multiplex PCR, and its TCRdb copy is limited to in-frame clones, with some not included. The sample comprises 180,000 or so clones, 65% to 85% of which are singletons, and approximately 12% rests with the top ten. The study drew participants aged about 18 to 89 years from some 23 US areas. Donors in Cohort 3 who had recovered were those with two negative PCRs, healthcare professional clearance, or resolution of their symptoms. The sample taken for sequencing was PBMCs or T cells enriched from blood (not recorded which). The receptor was derived from a woman aged 60 to 75 who had recovered from COVID-19.

The CDR3 sequence: CASTASGGSSGNTIYF. CDR3 bases: TGTGCCAGCACCGCATCAGGGGGTAGCTCTGGAAACACCATATATTTT. The chain employs TRBV7-9 and TRBJ1-3; TRBD1 matches at 7 bases. Unmatched junction bases numbered 9, after V lost 7 bases and J lost 0 bases. CDR3 size: 16 residues. Germline CDR1 SEHNR, CDR2 FQNEAQ (reference sequence).